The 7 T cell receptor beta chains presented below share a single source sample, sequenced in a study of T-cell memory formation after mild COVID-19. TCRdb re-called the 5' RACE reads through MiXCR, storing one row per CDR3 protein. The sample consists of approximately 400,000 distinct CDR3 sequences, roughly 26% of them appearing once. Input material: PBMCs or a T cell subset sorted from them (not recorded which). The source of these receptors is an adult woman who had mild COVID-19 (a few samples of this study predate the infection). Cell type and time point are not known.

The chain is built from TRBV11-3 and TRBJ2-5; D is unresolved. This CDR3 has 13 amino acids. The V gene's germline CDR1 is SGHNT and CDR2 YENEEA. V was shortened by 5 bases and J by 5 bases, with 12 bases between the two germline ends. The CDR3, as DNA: TGTGCCAGCAGCCCTCCCCAAGAGGAGACCCAGTACTTC. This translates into CASSPPQEETQYF.

Here the CDR3 reads CASSATSGQGFTQPQHF. As DNA, the CDR3 is TGTGCCAGCAGCGCAACATCGGGACAGGGGTTTACGCAGCCCCAGCATTTT. The rearrangement links TRBV5-5 to TRBJ1-5; 10 nucleotides align to TRBD1. The CDR3 is made up of 17 amino acids. Germline CDR1 reads SGHKS; CDR2 reads YYEKEE (reference sequence). Trimming took 4 bases from V and 7 from J; bases not matched to a gene: 14.

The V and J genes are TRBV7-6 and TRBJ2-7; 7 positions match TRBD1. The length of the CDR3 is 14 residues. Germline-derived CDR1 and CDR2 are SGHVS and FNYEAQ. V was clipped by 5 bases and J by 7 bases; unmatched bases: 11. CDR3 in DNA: TGTGCCAGCAGCATGACAGGGCTTACTGGGGAGCAGTACTTC. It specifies CASSMTGLTGEQYF.

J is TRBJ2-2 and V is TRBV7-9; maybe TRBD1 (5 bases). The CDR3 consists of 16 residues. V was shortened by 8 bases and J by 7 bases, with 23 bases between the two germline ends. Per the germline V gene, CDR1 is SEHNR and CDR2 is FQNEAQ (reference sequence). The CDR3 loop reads CASPPGRLARHGELFF. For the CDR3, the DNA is TGTGCCAGCCCCCCAGGGCGGCTGGCGCGTCACGGGGAGCTGTTTTTT.

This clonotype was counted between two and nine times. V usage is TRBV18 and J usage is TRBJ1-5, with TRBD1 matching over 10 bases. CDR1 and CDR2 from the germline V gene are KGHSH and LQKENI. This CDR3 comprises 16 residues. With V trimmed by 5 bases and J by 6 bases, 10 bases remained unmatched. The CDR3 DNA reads TGTGCCAGCTCAACCGGGACAGGGGTTTTCAGTCAGCCCCAGCATTTT. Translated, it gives CASSTGTGVFSQPQHF.

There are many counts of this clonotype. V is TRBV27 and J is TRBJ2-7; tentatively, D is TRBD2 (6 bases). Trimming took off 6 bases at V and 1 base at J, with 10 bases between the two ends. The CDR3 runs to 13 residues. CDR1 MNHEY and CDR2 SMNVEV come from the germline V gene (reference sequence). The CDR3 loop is CASSPGGSYEQYF. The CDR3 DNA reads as TGTGCCAGCAGCCCCGGGGGATCCTACGAGCAGTACTTC.

DNA for the CDR3: TGTGCCAGCAGCTTACATCCCCTAGCGGGAGAAGAGACCCAGTACTTC. It encodes CASSLHPLAGEETQYF. The rearrangement uses TRBV7-6 and TRBJ2-5; 10 nucleotides agree with TRBD2. CDR3 length: 16 residues. V lost 2 bases to trimming and J lost 3 bases; unmatched junction nucleotides: 6. Germline V gene sequence: CDR1 SGHVS, CDR2 FNYEAQ.